The TCR beta chain described here comes from a study of blood T cell repertoires in COVID-19. Between the trimmed V and J ends, which lost 6 bases and 0 bases, there was a span of 7 bases. Germline CDR1 reads SNHLY; CDR2 reads FYNNEI. The CDR3 extends over 13 amino acids. The protocol was immunoSEQ multiplex PCR, while the TCRdb copy is restricted to in-frame clones and leaves out a portion. The table lists roughly 500,000 clones, about 91% of them singletons. The receptor's source is a man aged 18 to 30 with COVID-19, enrolled during active disease. The V gene is TRBV2, the J gene TRBJ2-3; no clear D gene. Sequenced input: peripheral blood. The CDR3: CASRELSTDTQYF. Here the CDR3 DNA reads TGTGCCAGCAGGGAACTAAGCACAGATACGCAGTATTTT.